This T cell receptor beta chain was obtained from a study of a mutant IDH1 vaccine in newly diagnosed glioma. Study at large: Patients previously underwent radiotherapy, temozolomide, or both, and most underwent both. Study-wide results and caveats: In just under 95% of patients, immune responses induced by the vaccine occurred. With respect to changes in top peripheral T cell clonotypes, pseudoprogression seemed unrelated.

With regard to this clone: Its antigen is not identified.

Some clones are missing from TCRdb's copy, which holds only in-frame ones; the method was immunoSEQ multiplex PCR. The sample has 60,000 or so clones, around 83% seen once; the top ten hold about 4.1%. Time point meaning: week 23, last vaccination. With topical imiquimod, each dose of the vaccine consisted of 300 ug of mutant IDH1 20-mer peptide. The astrocytomas were IDH1-mutant, ATRX-negative, and WHO grade 3 or 4. The CDR3 has 13 amino acids. CDR1 and CDR2 (germline): MNHNS, SASEGT. V lost 7 bases and J 3 bases, leaving 12 bases between the germline ends. The V and J genes are TRBV6-1 and TRBJ1-1; D might be TRBD1 (6 bases). The TCR originated in a man aged 25 to 40 with glioma. The sequencing used PBMCs, collected from a glioma patient whose treatment included an IDH1 peptide vaccine. CDR3: CASNDRTYTEAFF. CDR3 nucleotide sequence: TGTGCCAGCAACGACAGGACTTACACTGAAGCTTTCTTT.